This TCR beta chain was recovered during a study of cytomegalovirus exposure and HLA in healthy donors. Germline CDR1 LNHDA, CDR2 SQIVND (reference sequence). This CDR3 is 15 amino acids long. J lost 2 bases, V lost 4 bases, and 8 bases had no gene match. This clone has more than one count but fewer than ten. The PCR was carried out with 60 Vbeta primers and 13 Jbeta primers. TCRdb keeps only in-frame clones here, not all; method: immunoSEQ multiplex PCR. This sample has about 150,000 clones, with roughly 10% found just once. Sequenced material: PBMCs. The chain is built from TRBV19 and TRBJ2-7, with 7 bases fitting TRBD1. The receptor was isolated from a man aged 45 to 65 in good health and CMV-seronegative. In nucleotides, the CDR3 is TGTGCCAGTAGTAACACACAGGGGATACCCTACGAGCAGTACTTC. Translated: CASSNTQGIPYEQYF.